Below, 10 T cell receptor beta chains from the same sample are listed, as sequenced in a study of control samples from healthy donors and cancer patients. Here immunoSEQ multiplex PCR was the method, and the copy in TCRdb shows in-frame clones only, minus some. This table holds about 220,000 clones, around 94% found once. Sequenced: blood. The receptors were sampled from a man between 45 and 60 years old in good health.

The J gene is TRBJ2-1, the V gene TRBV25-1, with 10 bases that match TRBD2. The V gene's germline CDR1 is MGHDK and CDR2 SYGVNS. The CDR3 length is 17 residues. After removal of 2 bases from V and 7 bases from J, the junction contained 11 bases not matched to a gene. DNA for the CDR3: TGTGCCAGCAGTGAAATAGCGGGGGGCCCTGGGGGAAATGAGCAGTTCTTC. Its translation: CASSEIAGGPGGNEQFF.

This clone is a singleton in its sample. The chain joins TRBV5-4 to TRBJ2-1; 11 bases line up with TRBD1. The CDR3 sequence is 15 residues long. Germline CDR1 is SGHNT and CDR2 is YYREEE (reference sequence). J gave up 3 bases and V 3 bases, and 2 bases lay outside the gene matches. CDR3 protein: CASSSGTGGYNEQFF. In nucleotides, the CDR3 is TGTGCCAGCAGCTCCGGGACAGGGGGCTACAATGAGCAGTTCTTC.

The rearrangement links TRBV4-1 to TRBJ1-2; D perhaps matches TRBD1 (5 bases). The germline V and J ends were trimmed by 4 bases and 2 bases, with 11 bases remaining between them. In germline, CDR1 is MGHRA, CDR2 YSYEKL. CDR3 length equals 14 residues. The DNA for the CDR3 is TGCGCCAGCAGCCCGGGGGGATTAAACTATGGCTACACCTTC. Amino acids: CASSPGGLNYGYTF.

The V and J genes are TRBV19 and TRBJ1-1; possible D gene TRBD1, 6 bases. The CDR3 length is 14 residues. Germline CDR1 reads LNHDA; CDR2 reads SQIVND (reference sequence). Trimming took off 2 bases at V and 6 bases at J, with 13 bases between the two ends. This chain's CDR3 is CASSIIGRGAEAFF. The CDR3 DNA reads TGTGCCAGTAGTATAATTGGGAGGGGGGCTGAAGCTTTCTTT.

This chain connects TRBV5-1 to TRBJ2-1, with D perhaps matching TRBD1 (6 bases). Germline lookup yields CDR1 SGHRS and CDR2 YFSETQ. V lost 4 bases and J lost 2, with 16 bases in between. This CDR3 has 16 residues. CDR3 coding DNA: TGCGCCAGCAGCACCGGGACACACTATACCTACAATGAGCAGTTCTTC. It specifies CASSTGTHYTYNEQFF. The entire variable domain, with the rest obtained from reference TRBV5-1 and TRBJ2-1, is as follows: KAGVTQTPRYLIKTRGQQVTLSCSPISGHRSVSWYQQTPGQGLQFLFEYFSETQRNKGNFPGRFSGRQFSNSRSEMNVSTLELGDSALYLCASSTGTHYTYNEQFFGPGTRLTVL.

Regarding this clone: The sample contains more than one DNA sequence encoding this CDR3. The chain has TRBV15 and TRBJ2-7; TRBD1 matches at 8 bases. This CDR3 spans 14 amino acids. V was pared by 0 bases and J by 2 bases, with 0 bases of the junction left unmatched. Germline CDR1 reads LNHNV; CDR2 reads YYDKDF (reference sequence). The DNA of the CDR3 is TGTGCCACCAGCAGAGACAGGGGGCCCTACGAGCAGTACGTC. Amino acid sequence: CATSRDRGPYEQYV.

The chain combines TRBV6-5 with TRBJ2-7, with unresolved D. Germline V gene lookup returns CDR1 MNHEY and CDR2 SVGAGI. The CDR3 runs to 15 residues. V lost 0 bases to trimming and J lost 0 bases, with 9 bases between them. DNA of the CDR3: TGTGCCAGCAGTTACTCGAGTCTTAGCTCCTACGAGCAGTACTTC. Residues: CASSYSSLSSYEQYF.

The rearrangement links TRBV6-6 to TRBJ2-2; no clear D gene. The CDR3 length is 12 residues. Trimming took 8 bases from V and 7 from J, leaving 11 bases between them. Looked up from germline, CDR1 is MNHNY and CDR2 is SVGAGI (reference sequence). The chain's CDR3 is CASGHKGGELFF. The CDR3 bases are TGTGCCAGCGGCCACAAAGGCGGGGAGCTGTTTTTT.

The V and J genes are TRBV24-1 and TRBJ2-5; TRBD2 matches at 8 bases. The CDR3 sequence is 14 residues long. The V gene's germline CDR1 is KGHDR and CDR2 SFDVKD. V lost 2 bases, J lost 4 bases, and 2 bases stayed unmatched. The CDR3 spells CATSDSGGAETQYF. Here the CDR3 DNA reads TGTGCCACCAGTGATTCGGGGGGGGCAGAGACCCAGTACTTC.

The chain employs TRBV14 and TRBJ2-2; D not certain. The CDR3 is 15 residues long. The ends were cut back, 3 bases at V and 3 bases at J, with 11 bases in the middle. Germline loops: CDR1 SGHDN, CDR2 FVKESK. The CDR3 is CASSQWKSYTGELFF. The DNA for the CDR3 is TGTGCCAGCAGCCAGTGGAAGAGTTACACCGGGGAGCTGTTTTTT.